What follows are 18 T cell receptor beta chains derived from one specimen sequenced in a study of beta chain features in type 1 diabetes. Reverse transcribing all isolated RNA meant expressed TCRB transcripts were sequenced. Some clones are missing from TCRdb's copy, which holds only in-frame ones; the method was immunoSEQ multiplex PCR. The sample includes hundreds of thousands of clones, approximately 11% of them seen just once. Study-level results: Type 1 diabetes patients had moderately but significantly shorter TCRB CDR3s in all four CD4+ subsets.

Which antigens these TCRs recognize remains unknown. The specimen sequenced was naive CD4+ T cells from blood. The receptors originated from a man under 40 with type 1 diabetes.

The V call is TRBV5-1, the J call TRBJ2-3, with D possibly matching TRBD1 (5 bases). V dropped 2 bases and J dropped 3 bases, with 16 bases sitting between them. CDR1 SGHRS and CDR2 YFSETQ come from the germline V gene. CDR3 length: 16 residues. CDR3 amino acids: CASSFETAGWTDTQYF. The CDR3 DNA reads TGCGCCAGCAGCTTTGAGACCGCAGGGTGGACAGATACGCAGTATTTT.

The chain carries TRBV5-1 and TRBJ2-1; 8 bases fit TRBD2. V was pared by 4 bases and J by 8 bases, with 8 bases of the junction left unmatched. CDR1 SGHRS and CDR2 YFSETQ come from the germline V gene. The CDR3 extends over 14 amino acids. The CDR3 sequence: CASSLTGTSDEQFF. The CDR3 DNA reads TGCGCCAGCAGCCTAACCGGGACTAGTGATGAGCAGTTCTTC.

This clone was detected only a few times. The chain uses TRBV7-9 and TRBJ1-1; D gene ambiguous. CDR3 length equals 11 residues. CDR1 is SEHNR and CDR2 is FQNEAQ in the germline V gene (reference sequence). The germline V and J ends were trimmed by 8 bases and 0 bases, with 4 bases remaining between them. The CDR3 protein is CASGLNTEAFF. DNA for the CDR3: TGTGCCAGCGGCCTGAACACTGAAGCTTTCTTT.

The chain combines TRBV5-4 with TRBJ2-3; 8 nucleotides match TRBD2. Trimming at V came to 1 base and at J to 2 bases, leaving 6 bases not matched to a gene. This CDR3 spans 16 amino acids. CDR1 and CDR2 from the germline V gene are SGHNT and YYREEE (reference sequence). The CDR3 DNA reads TGTGCCAGCAGCTTGCAAAAGCGGGGGTCCACAGATACGCAGTATTTT. Translating it yields CASSLQKRGSTDTQYF. The full variable domain, its missing parts supplied by reference TRBV5-4 and TRBJ2-3, is ETGVTQSPTHLIKTRGQQVTLRCSSQSGHNTVSWYQQALGQGPQFIFQYYREEENGRGNFPPRFSGLQFPNYSSELNVNALELDDSALYLCASSLQKRGSTDTQYFGPGTRLTVL.

The chain is built from TRBV28 and TRBJ2-1; a possible D gene is TRBD2 (5 bases). V lost 4 bases and J 0 bases, leaving 13 bases between the germline ends. CDR3 length: 16 amino acids. The germline V gene encodes CDR1 MDHEN and CDR2 SYDVKM. CDR3 region: CASSSPGLSSYNEQFF. The CDR3 bases are TGTGCCAGCAGTTCCCCGGGGTTAAGCTCCTACAATGAGCAGTTCTTC.

The chain couples TRBV15 to TRBJ2-7; D possibly corresponds to TRBD2 (5 bases). Per germline, CDR1 LNHNV and CDR2 YYDKDF (reference sequence). V lost 5 bases, J lost 6 bases, and 11 bases lay in between. The CDR3 spans 12 residues. The CDR3 DNA reads as TGTGCCACCAGCTTAGCGCGTCGCGAGCAGTACTTC. Protein: CATSLARREQYF.

This clone was detected only a few times. V is TRBV5-1 and J is TRBJ2-5, with TRBD2 identical over 12 bases. The J segment lost 4 bases and the V segment lost 3 bases, leaving 1 base of the junction unmatched. The CDR3 contains 14 residues. Germline CDR1 reads SGHRS; CDR2 reads YFSETQ. CDR3 residues: CASSSTSGGETQYF. The CDR3 bases are TGCGCCAGCAGCTCGACTAGCGGGGGAGAGACCCAGTACTTC.

The chain employs TRBV28 and TRBJ2-4; D is possibly TRBD1 (6 bases). The CDR3 spans 15 residues. V lost 9 bases, J lost 2 bases, and 17 bases lay in between. CDR1 is MDHEN and CDR2 is SYDVKM in the germline V gene. This CDR3 reads CASSQGTGTKNIQYF. The DNA of the CDR3 is TGTGCCAGTTCACAGGGAACCGGGACCAAAAACATTCAGTACTTC.

The V gene is TRBV9, the J gene TRBJ2-2, with D unclear. V gave up 6 bases and J gave up 2 bases, with 8 bases separating them. CDR3 length: 13 amino acids. Per germline, CDR1 SGDLS and CDR2 YYNGEE. The CDR3, as DNA: TGTGCCAGCACCCGCGCTAACACCGGGGAGCTGTTTTTT. Translation gives CASTRANTGELFF.

This chain links TRBV28 with TRBJ1-5, with D perhaps TRBD1 (6 bases). Deletions cut 7 bases from V and 4 bases from J, with 11 bases between. CDR3 length: 13 residues. Germline values: CDR1 MDHEN, CDR2 SYDVKM. CDR3 nucleotide sequence: TGTGCCAGCATGGCGGACAGTAATCAGCCCCAGCATTTT. Encoded protein: CASMADSNQPQHF.

In regard to this clone: In the same sample, other DNA sequences code for this CDR3. The CDR3 coding sequence is TGTGCCAGCAGTTTGCCACAGAACACTGAAGCTTTCTTT. Its translation is CASSLPQNTEAFF. The chain has TRBV28 and TRBJ1-1; D is unresolved. Germline assignment: CDR1 MDHEN and CDR2 SYDVKM. The CDR3 is 13 residues long. Deletions cut 3 bases from V and 1 base from J, with 6 bases between.

The V and J genes are TRBV4-1 and TRBJ2-1; 8 nucleotides line up with TRBD1. Germline V gene lookup returns CDR1 MGHRA and CDR2 YSYEKL. V lost 4 bases, J lost 0 bases, and 5 bases stayed unmatched. This CDR3 has 16 residues. CDR3 sequence: CASSPGTGRSYNEQFF. CDR3 sequence (DNA): TGCGCCAGCAGCCCCGGGACAGGACGCTCCTACAATGAGCAGTTCTTC.

This clone was found a few times. The rearrangement joins TRBV4-2 to TRBJ2-3; D uncertain. The CDR3 consists of 15 residues. V shed 2 bases and J shed 2 bases, with 11 bases lying between them. Germline V gene lookup returns CDR1 LGHNA and CDR2 YNFKEQ. The CDR3 sequence: CASSQQRRITDTQYF. CDR3 DNA: TGTGCCAGCAGCCAACAGCGTCGCATCACAGATACGCAGTATTTT.

A few counts support this clone. This chain connects TRBV19 to TRBJ2-5; the match to TRBD1 covers 7 bases. Germline-derived CDR1 and CDR2 are LNHDA and SQIVND (reference sequence). J gave up 2 bases and V 6 bases, and 3 bases lay outside the gene matches. The CDR3 has 13 amino acids. CDR3 sequence reads: CASRTGLQETQYF. The CDR3 nucleotides read TGTGCCAGTAGGACAGGGCTTCAAGAGACCCAGTACTTC.

The table lists this clone with a few counts. Different DNA sequences within this sample yield the same CDR3. The rearrangement joins TRBV9 to TRBJ1-1; the D is unclear. Germline CDR1 is SGDLS and CDR2 is YYNGEE. CDR3 length equals 14 residues. V shed 0 bases and J shed 2 bases, with 8 bases lying between them. In DNA, the CDR3 is TGTGCCAGCAGCGTAGTCCCAGAAAACACTGAAGCTTTCTTT. This sequence encodes CASSVVPENTEAFF.

The J gene is TRBJ1-2, the V gene TRBV2; unclear D gene. Germline V gives CDR1 SNHLY, CDR2 FYNNEI. The germline V and J ends were trimmed by 6 bases and 4 bases, with 12 bases remaining between them. This CDR3 is 13 amino acids long. The CDR3 protein is CASRFSGSYGYTF. The CDR3 DNA is TGTGCCAGCAGGTTTTCAGGATCCTATGGCTACACCTTC.

This clone was counted between two and nine times. The chain couples TRBV19 to TRBJ2-3, with D perhaps matching TRBD2 (6 bases). Germline-derived CDR1 and CDR2 are LNHDA and SQIVND (reference sequence). The germline V and J ends were trimmed by 6 bases and 0 bases, with 13 bases remaining between them. CDR3 length: 15 amino acids. CDR3 loop: CASRAGSTSTDTQYF. The DNA of the CDR3 is TGTGCCAGTAGGGCGGGATCAACTAGCACAGATACGCAGTATTTT.

This clone was counted between two and nine times. The chain combines TRBV7-2 with TRBJ1-2; D is uncertain. From germline, CDR1 is SGHTA and CDR2 FQGNSA. The CDR3 runs 14 residues. V was shortened by 1 base and J by 11 bases, with 17 bases between the two germline ends. The CDR3 reads CASSLGGLRLSYTF. The CDR3 bases are TGTGCCAGCAGCTTAGGCGGCCTTCGATTGAGTTACACCTTC.